The next 16 T cell receptor beta chains were all read from a single sample in a study of identical twins. TCRdb reanalysed the 5' RACE reads using MiXCR and keeps one entry per CDR3 protein. The sample shows 1.5 million to 2 million distinct CDR3 sequences, about 32% of them seen only once. Sequenced material: cord blood. The receptors come from a newborn girl in good health.

Here the CDR3 DNA reads TGTGCCAGCAGCTTGGCTGGACTAGCGGGATTCTTCTACAATGAGCAGTACTTC. Protein sequence: CASSLAGLAGFFYNEQYF. The chain uses TRBV5-6 and TRBJ2-1; 12 bases are a match to TRBD2. The J call may be incorrect, as the DNA end agrees better with TRBJ2-7. There are 18 residues in the CDR3. CDR1 is SGHDT and CDR2 is YYEEEE in the germline V gene.

The chain employs TRBV5-5 and TRBJ2-5; 13 bases line up with TRBD2. The trim removed 4 bases at V and 11 bases at J, leaving 17 bases unmatched. CDR1 and CDR2 from the germline V gene are SGHKS and YYEKEE (reference sequence). The CDR3 is 17 residues long. In DNA, the CDR3 is TGTGCCAGCAGCCCGAGGACTAGCGGGGGACCCTACAATGAGCAGTACTTC. Its translation is CASSPRTSGGPYNEQYF.

This clonotype was detected only a few times. This chain joins TRBV21-1 and TRBJ2-3; the table's D call, TRBD2, was not checked against the DNA. TRBV21-1 is a documented pseudogene. The CDR3 has 19 amino acids. In nucleotides, the CDR3 is TGTGCCAGCAGCAAAGGGAGGGGCGAGACTAGTAGGTGCACAGATACGCAGTATTTT. Protein product: CASSKGRGETSRCTDTQYF.

The chain recombines TRBV5-1 with TRBJ1-5; D ambiguous. CDR3 length: 14 amino acids. Germline V CDR1 and CDR2: SGHRS, YFSETQ. V was shortened by 4 bases and J by 6 bases, with 14 bases between the two germline ends. CDR3 residues: CASSARYWGQPQHF. CDR3 nucleotide sequence: TGCGCCAGCAGCGCAAGGTATTGGGGTCAGCCCCAGCATTTT.

This clonotype was found once. J is TRBJ2-3 and V is TRBV5-8; 11 bases are a match to TRBD2. The CDR3 consists of 16 residues. Trimming at V came to 1 base and at J to 5 bases, leaving 6 bases not matched to a gene. The germline CDR1 and CDR2 sequences are SGHTS and YDEGEE. CDR3 residues: CASSLPSSGRRDTQYF. The CDR3 DNA follows: TGTGCCAGCAGCTTGCCTTCTAGCGGGAGGAGAGATACGCAGTATTTT. The full variable domain, its missing parts supplied by reference TRBV5-8 and TRBJ2-3, is EAGVTQSPTHLIKTRGQQATLRCSPISGHTSVYWYQQALGLGLQFLLWYDEGEERNRGNFPPRFSGRQFPNYSSELNVNALELEDSALYLCASSLPSSGRRDTQYFGPGTRLTVL.

This clonotype turned up a few times. The chain joins TRBV4-2 to TRBJ1-1, with 8 bases aligning to TRBD1. CDR3 length equals 15 residues. Germline assignment: CDR1 LGHNA and CDR2 YNFKEQ. With 1 base clipped from V and 4 bases from J, the junction kept 5 bases outside the gene matches. In nucleotides, the CDR3 is TGTGCCAGCAGCCAAGTCCCCACAGGGGGCACTGAAGCTTTCTTT. Translation: CASSQVPTGGTEAFF.

J is TRBJ1-4 and V is TRBV15, with 11 bases fitting TRBD1. The CDR3 is made up of 14 amino acids. Germline V CDR1 and CDR2: LNHNV, YYDKDF (reference sequence). V gave up 7 bases and J gave up 5 bases; unmatched junction bases: 3. This CDR3 is CATNRDRGNEKLFF. CDR3 bases: TGTGCCACCAACCGGGACAGGGGGAATGAAAAACTGTTTTTT.

This clonotype has more than one count but fewer than ten. In DNA, the CDR3 is TGCAGTGCTAGAGATGAGTGGGGAGTGGCAGGGACCCAGTACTTC. Its protein product is CSARDEWGVAGTQYF. The rearrangement links TRBV20-1 to TRBJ2-5; weak D call: TRBD2 (5 bases). V was trimmed by 0 bases and J by 7 bases, leaving 18 bases between them. This CDR3 comprises 15 residues. Germline CDR1 DFQATT, CDR2 SNEGSKA (reference sequence).

This clonotype occurred a few times. The chain recombines TRBV6-1 with TRBJ1-2; possibly TRBD1 for D (5 bases). CDR1 is MNHNS and CDR2 is SASEGT in the germline V gene. Trimming left V 5 bases short and J 4 bases short, with 14 bases between. This CDR3 contains 14 residues. The CDR3 region is CASSRDGASYGYTF. The CDR3, as DNA: TGTGCCAGCAGTAGGGACGGAGCCTCCTATGGCTACACCTTC.

V usage is TRBV7-6 and J usage is TRBJ2-1; possibly TRBD1 or TRBD2 for D (5 bases each). The length of the CDR3 is 15 residues. Trimming left V 1 base short and J 6 bases short, with 13 bases between. Germline-derived CDR1 and CDR2 are SGHVS and FNYEAQ. This chain's CDR3 is CASSLGGIGTNEQFF. CDR3 in DNA: TGTGCCAGCAGCTTAGGTGGAATTGGGACCAATGAGCAGTTCTTC.

CDR3 sequence: CASSSMRGYTF. In nucleotides, the CDR3 is TGTGCCAGCAGTTCCATGAGGGGCTACACCTTC. V is TRBV28 and J is TRBJ1-2; D gene ambiguous. The V gene's germline CDR1 is MDHEN and CDR2 SYDVKM. The V end lost 4 bases, the J end lost 8 bases, and 8 bases lay between the germline ends. CDR3 length: 11 amino acids.

The CDR3 bases are TGCAGTGCTAGAAAGGAGGAACCCACCGGGGAGCTGTTTTTT. Amino acids: CSARKEEPTGELFF. The genes are TRBV20-1 and TRBJ2-2, with D tentatively TRBD2 (5 bases). CDR1 and CDR2 from the germline V gene are DFQATT and SNEGSKA (reference sequence). This CDR3 spans 14 amino acids. V was shortened by 2 bases and J by 4 bases, with 11 bases between the two germline ends.

The rearrangement uses TRBV7-2 and TRBJ2-2, with D tentatively TRBD2 (6 bases). Trimming cost V 11 bases and J 6 bases, with 19 bases left between them. The CDR3 runs to 14 residues. Germline V gene data show CDR1 as SGHTA and CDR2 as FQGNSA. CDR3 coding DNA: TGTGCCGTAAGCTGGGCTAGCGACGCCGGGGAGCTGTTTTTT. Translation: CAVSWASDAGELFF. Combining the CDR3 with reference TRBV7-2 and TRBJ2-2 gives the whole variable domain GAGVSQSPSNKVTEKGKDVELRCDPISGHTALYWYRQSLGQGLEFLIYFQGNSAPDKSGLPSDRFSAERTGGSVSTLTIQRTQQEDSAVYLCAVSWASDAGELFFGEGSRLTVL.

This rearrangement joins TRBV20-1 to TRBJ2-1; maybe TRBD1 (6 bases). CDR3 length: 14 residues. CDR1 is DFQATT, CDR2 SNEGSKA, per germline (reference sequence). Between the trimmed V and J ends, which lost 5 bases and 2 bases, there was a span of 13 bases. The CDR3, as DNA: TGCAGTGCTGACAGGTGGAGTACCTACAATGAGCAGTTCTTC. Translating it yields CSADRWSTYNEQFF.

This clonotype has a handful of counts. The chain is built from TRBV4-1 and TRBJ2-1; 14 bases are shared with TRBD2. CDR3 length equals 17 residues. The junction had 10 bases not matched to a gene; V was cut back by 5 bases and J by 7 bases. Germline V gives CDR1 MGHRA, CDR2 YSYEKL. The chain's CDR3 is CASSEVTTSGGANEQFF. The CDR3 nucleotides read TGCGCCAGCAGCGAGGTGACGACTAGCGGGGGGGCAAATGAGCAGTTCTTC.

This clonotype appeared a few times. V and J are TRBV13 and TRBJ2-3; TRBD2 matches at 9 bases. The CDR3 runs to 15 residues. After removal of 10 bases from V and 1 base from J, the junction contained 9 bases not matched to a gene. Per the germline V gene, CDR1 is PRHDT and CDR2 is FYEKMQ (reference sequence). CDR3: CATRTSSGGTDTQYF. The CDR3 region has the DNA TGTGCCACGAGAACCTCTAGCGGGGGCACAGATACGCAGTATTTT. Using reference TRBV13 and TRBJ2-3 for the parts outside the CDR3, the full variable domain is AAGVIQSPRHLIKEKRETATLKCYPIPRHDTVYWYQQGPGQDPQFLISFYEKMQSDKGSIPDRFSAQQFSDYHSELNMSSLELGDSALYFCATRTSSGGTDTQYFGPGTRLTVL.